This TCR beta chain was sequenced for a study of blood T cell repertoires in COVID-19. TCRdb's copy holds only in-frame clones and misses some; the assay was immunoSEQ multiplex PCR. The data show some 160,000 clones, with 88% seen just once and 2% to 2.5% held by the top ten. This CDR3 comprises 13 residues. Looked up from germline, CDR1 is WSHSY and CDR2 is SAAADI. V was cut by 7 bases and J by 6 bases, with 16 bases left in between. V is TRBV10-2 and J is TRBJ2-7; D call uncertain. Sequencing was carried out using peripheral blood. This clonotype originated in a man in his forties or fifties who had recovered from COVID-19. CDR3 residues: CASMLGYEGEQYF. The CDR3, as DNA: TGCGCCAGCATGCTCGGGTATGAAGGCGAGCAGTACTTC.